This TCR beta chain was identified during a study of control samples from healthy donors and cancer patients. Libraries were prepared by immunoSEQ multiplex PCR; TCRdb keeps only in-frame clonotypes and omits some of them. This sample carries roughly 100,000 clones, 85% to 90% of them seen once, and the ten largest clones take roughly 15%. V was trimmed by 6 bases and J by 1 base, leaving 21 bases between them. Germline V gives CDR1 GTSNPN, CDR2 SVGIG (reference sequence). The CDR3 totals 16 residues. This clone was detected only once. This TCR was sampled from a young man in good health. Material for sequencing was blood. The chain combines TRBV30 with TRBJ1-1; D remains unclear. CDR3 amino acids: CACYLRSREGNTEAFF. The CDR3 coding sequence is TGTGCCTGTTATCTGCGGTCGAGAGAGGGGAACACTGAAGCTTTCTTT.